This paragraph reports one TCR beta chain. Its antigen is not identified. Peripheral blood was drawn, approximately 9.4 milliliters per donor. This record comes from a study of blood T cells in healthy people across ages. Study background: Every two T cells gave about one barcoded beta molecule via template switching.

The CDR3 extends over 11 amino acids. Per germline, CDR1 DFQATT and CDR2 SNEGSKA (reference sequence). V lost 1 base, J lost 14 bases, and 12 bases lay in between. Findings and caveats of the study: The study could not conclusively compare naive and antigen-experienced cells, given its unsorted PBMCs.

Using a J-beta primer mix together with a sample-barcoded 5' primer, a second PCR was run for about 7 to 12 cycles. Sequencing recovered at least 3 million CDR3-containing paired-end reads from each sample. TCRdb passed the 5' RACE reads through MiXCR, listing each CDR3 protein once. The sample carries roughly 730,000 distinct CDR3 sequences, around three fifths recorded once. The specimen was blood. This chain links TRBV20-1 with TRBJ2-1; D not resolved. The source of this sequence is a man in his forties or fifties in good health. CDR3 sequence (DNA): TGCAGTGCTAGAGTCTTGTCTGGGGAGTTCTTC. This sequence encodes CSARVLSGEFF.